This T cell receptor (beta chain) was sequenced during a study of T-cell reconstitution after alpha-beta-depleted transplantation in children. The length of the CDR3 is 12 residues. The V and J ends lost 5 bases and 3 bases respectively, with 7 bases between them. Per germline, CDR1 ENHRY and CDR2 SYGVKD. The TCRbeta library incorporated unique molecular identifiers. TCRdb recomputed calls from the PCR reads with MiXCR, one row per CDR3 protein. The sample holds hundreds of thousands of distinct CDR3 sequences, less than 15% seen once. This clonotype was picked up many times. Source: PBMCs, taken before TCRalphabeta/CD19-depleted stem cell transplant. The TCR was taken from a girl aged 2 to 9 with congenital amegakaryocytic thrombocytopenia, due to receive a stem cell transplant. The V call is TRBV10-3, the J call TRBJ1-2; D remains unclear. The CDR3, as DNA: TGTGCCATCAGTAGGTGGGACTATGGCTACACCTTC. Its translation is CAISRWDYGYTF.